Listed here is a single T cell receptor beta chain. Its cognate antigen is unknown. Germline assignment: CDR1 SGHRS and CDR2 YFSETQ. Trimming removed 2 bases from V and 2 bases from J, with 8 bases in between. The CDR3 sequence is 14 residues long. The data were taken from a study of cytomegalovirus exposure and HLA in healthy donors. Study outcomes and limitations: CMV serostatus alone was available as immune exposure information.

The PCR was carried out with 60 Vbeta primers and 13 Jbeta primers. Produced via immunoSEQ multiplex PCR; TCRdb's table is partial and in-frame only. The sample has about 210,000 clones, roughly 90% seen once; the top ten hold roughly 0.32%. The TCR comes from a woman aged 25 to 45 in good health and CMV-seronegative. The rearrangement joins TRBV5-1 to TRBJ1-3, with no clear D. The sample comprised PBMCs. The CDR3 DNA sequence: TGCGCCAGCAGCTTTCGGGAGCCTGGAAACACCATATATTTT. Translating gives CASSFREPGNTIYF.